The following is a TCR beta chain sequence with its context. Germline V gene lookup returns CDR1 MNHEY and CDR2 SMNVEV (reference sequence). CDR3 length: 14 residues. The junction had 1 base not matched to a gene; V was cut back by 7 bases and J by 2 bases. Original handling: Filtering differed for immunoSEQ, which gave only junction sequences without quality scores. TCRdb's table, derived via immunoSEQ multiplex PCR, lists solely in-frame clones and lacks some. V, J and clone size derive from that table, while D and trimming were established from the DNA sequence. Among about 490,000 clones listed, 75% to 85% were seen once. The data derive from a study of shared clonotypes between healthy human individuals.

The chain recombines TRBV27 with TRBJ2-2; 10 bases are shared with TRBD2. Sequencing was done on a sample of PBMCs. The sequence came from a woman aged 40 to 50 in good health. Some clones in this sample may be carry-over from other donors' samples. CDR3 sequence (DNA): TGTGCCAGCAAACTAGCGGGAAACACCGGGGAGCTGTTTTTT. Its translation: CASKLAGNTGELFF.